This T cell receptor beta chain came from a study of cytomegalovirus exposure and HLA in healthy donors. With 2 bases removed from V and 6 bases from J, the gap between germline ends came to 16 bases. Germline lookup yields CDR1 MNHEY and CDR2 SVGAGI. The CDR3 covers 16 residues. PCR primers comprised 60 Vbeta and 13 Jbeta primers. Some clones are missing from TCRdb's copy, which holds only in-frame ones; the method was immunoSEQ multiplex PCR. This table has 85,000 to 100,000 clones, roughly four fifths appearing once. Broader study findings: The authors enumerated around 150 TCR beta chains as linked to cytomegalovirus. Presence/absence analyses assumed roughly uniform sequencing depth across donors, which may not hold.

As regards this clone: Its target is not known.

The TCR sequence derives from a human donor in good health. The sample taken for sequencing was PBMCs. The chain joins TRBV6-5 to TRBJ2-2; D perhaps matches TRBD2 (6 bases). The CDR3 coding sequence is TGTGCCAGCAGTTACGTTGCCAGTCGGGGGTCCGGGGAGCTGTTTTTT. The encoded protein is CASSYVASRGSGELFF.